This TCR beta chain is drawn from a study of T cell repertoires in cytomegalovirus infection. Across the whole study: From public TCR beta signatures came an indication of both CMV infection and matching HLA type. Study-level points and caveats: Cumulated frequencies of public TCR beta families served to identify carriers of CMV plus the relevant HLA. HLA-C-restricted, CMV-specific TCR beta clonotypes were dominant ex vivo.

The V gene end was trimmed by 5 bases and the J gene end by 2 bases; junction bases not matched to a gene: 6. The CDR3 has 15 amino acids. Germline loops: CDR1 LNHDA, CDR2 SQIVND (reference sequence). This clonotype was found a few times. Its antigen is unidentified. MiXCR was run by TCRdb on the reads, yielding one entry per CDR3 protein. The profile shows some 6,000 distinct CDR3 sequences, around 50% of them singletons. The sequence came from a human donor in good health (CMV status not recorded). Some clones in this sample may be carry-over from other donors' samples. The chain has TRBV19 and TRBJ1-2, with 9 bases identical to TRBD1. The material sequenced was PBMCs, sequenced either directly or after in vitro stimulation (not recorded which). The CDR3 sequence is CASSSTQGANYGYTF. The CDR3 nucleotides read TGTGCCAGTAGTTCGACACAGGGGGCGAACTATGGCTACACCTTC.